This is a list of T cell receptor beta chains from one sample in a study of cytomegalovirus exposure and HLA in healthy donors. TCRdb's table, derived via immunoSEQ multiplex PCR, lists solely in-frame clones and lacks some. The sample holds roughly 180,000 clones; over 65% are singletons and the top ten take around 3.4%. Sequenced: PBMCs. The receptors were gathered from a woman aged 55-69 years in good health and CMV-seropositive. The CDR3 runs from the conserved cysteine through the conserved F or W. Fields, in order: CDR3 length, V gene, clone size, J gene, D gene, CDR3 DNA, CDR3 protein. The D gene is left open where the match is weak. Clone sizes are given selectively: once, few, many, or a class where the clone is expanded.

16	TRBV4-2	once	TRBJ2-1	TRBD2	TGTGCCAGCAGCCAAGCCGGGACTAGCGGGAGTCAAAGGATGTTCTTC	CASSQAGTSGSQRMFF
14	TRBV6-6	once	TRBJ2-1	TRBD1	TGTGCCAGCAGTTACCTTGGACAGGGCAATGAGCAGTTCTTC	CASSYLGQGNEQFF
14	TRBV12-5	once	TRBJ2-1	TRBD2	TGTGCTAGTGGAGGACTAGCGGGGTACAATGAGCAGTTCTTC	CASGGLAGYNEQFF
15	TRBV5-4	.	TRBJ2-3	.	TGTGCCAGCAGCTTGGACCTCGGAGGGTGGGATACGCAGTATTTT	CASSLDLGGWDTQYF
14	TRBV27	few	TRBJ2-7	TRBD2	TGTGCCAGCAGTTTAGTCGCGGGGGGAAACGAGCAGTACTTC	CASSLVAGGNEQYF
13	TRBV5-1	.	TRBJ2-3	.	TGCGCCAGCAGCTTGTCAAGCACAGATACGCAGTATTTT	CASSLSSTDTQYF
14	TRBV5-4	.	TRBJ1-2	TRBD1	TGTGCCAGCAGCCCTGACAGGGGTAACTATGGCTACACCTTC	CASSPDRGNYGYTF
15	TRBV2	.	TRBJ1-5	.	TGTGCCAGCAGTGAAGTACGGCGGCAGAATCAGCCCCAGCATTTT	CASSEVRRQNQPQHF
14	TRBV28	.	TRBJ1-6	TRBD1	TGTGCCAGCAGTTCAGGACAGGGGATTTCACCCCTCCACTTT	CASSSGQGISPLHF
11	TRBV23-1	.	TRBJ1-3	.	TGCGCCAGGAGGCGCCTAAACACCATATATTTT	CARRRLNTIYF
12	TRBV10-3	.	TRBJ1-3	.	TGTGCCATCGGGAGCTCTGGAAACACCATATATTTT	CAIGSSGNTIYF
16	TRBV7-9	once	TRBJ1-2	.	TGTGCCAGCAGCGAATCACCGCCAGGGGCCGGCTTCGGCTACACCTTC	CASSESPPGAGFGYTF
15	TRBV7-3	.	TRBJ2-7	TRBD1	TGTGCCAGCAGCCGGAGAGGACAGGGCAGAGGCGAGCAGTACTTC	CASSRRGQGRGEQYF
14	TRBV9	.	TRBJ2-7	TRBD2	TGTGCCAGCAGCGTAGGTAGCGGGAACTACGAGCAGTACTTC	CASSVGSGNYEQYF